This T cell receptor beta chain was identified in a study of tumor-infiltrating lymphocytes in localized non-small cell lung cancer. Background on the study: Each patient gave resected tumor and non-adjacent uninvolved lung tissue.

Sequencing used immunoSEQ multiplex PCR; TCRdb keeps in-frame clones, though not all of them. The data contain approximately 9,000 clones, approximately 80% of them seen just once; the ten biggest clones take up under 7.5%. Overall study results and limits: Compared with uninvolved lung, tumors showed higher T cell infiltration by TCRbeta sequencing.

V shed 4 bases and J 1 base; nucleotides not matched to a gene: 5. Germline CDR1 SGHDT, CDR2 YYEEEE. The CDR3 runs 15 residues. Turning to this clone: The antigen remains undetermined.

This clonotype was sampled from a human donor with non-small cell lung cancer. The specimen sequenced was uninvolved lung tissue not adjacent to the tumor. The chain couples TRBV5-6 to TRBJ2-7; 10 bases agree with TRBD1. The CDR3 sequence is CASSPTGQGSYEQYF. The CDR3 DNA is TGTGCCAGCAGCCCGACGGGACAGGGGTCCTACGAGCAGTACTTC.